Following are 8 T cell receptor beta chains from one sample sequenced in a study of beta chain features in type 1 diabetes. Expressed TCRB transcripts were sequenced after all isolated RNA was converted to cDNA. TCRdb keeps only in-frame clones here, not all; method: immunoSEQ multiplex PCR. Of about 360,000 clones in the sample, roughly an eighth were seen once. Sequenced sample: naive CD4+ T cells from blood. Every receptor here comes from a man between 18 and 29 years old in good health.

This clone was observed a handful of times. CDR3 protein: CASSSRLAANTGELFF. For the CDR3, the DNA is TGTGCCAGCAGCTCGAGGTTGGCTGCGAACACCGGGGAGCTGTTTTTT. The chain joins TRBV7-3 to TRBJ2-2; D is ambiguous. The V end lost 4 bases, the J end lost 0 bases, and 12 bases lay between the germline ends. Germline V gene lookup returns CDR1 SGHTA and CDR2 FQGTGA. The CDR3 has 16 amino acids.

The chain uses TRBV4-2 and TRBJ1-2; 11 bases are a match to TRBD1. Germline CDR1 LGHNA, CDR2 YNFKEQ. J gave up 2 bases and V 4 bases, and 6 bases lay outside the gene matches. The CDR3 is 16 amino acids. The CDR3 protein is CASSRTGQGGNYGYTF. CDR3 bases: TGTGCCAGCAGCCGGACGGGACAGGGGGGGAACTATGGCTACACCTTC.

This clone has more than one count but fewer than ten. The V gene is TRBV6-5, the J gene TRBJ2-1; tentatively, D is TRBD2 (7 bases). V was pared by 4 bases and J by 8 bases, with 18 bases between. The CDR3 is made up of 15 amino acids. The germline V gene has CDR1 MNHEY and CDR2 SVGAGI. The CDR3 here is CASSLAGAGTYEQFF. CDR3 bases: TGTGCCAGCAGTTTGGCGGGGGCTGGGACTTATGAGCAGTTCTTC.

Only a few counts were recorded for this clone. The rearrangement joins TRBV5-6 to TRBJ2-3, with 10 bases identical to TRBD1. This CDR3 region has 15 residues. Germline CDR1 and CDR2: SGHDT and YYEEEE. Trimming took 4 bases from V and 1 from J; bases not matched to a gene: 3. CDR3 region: CASSKGQGRTDTQYF. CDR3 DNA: TGTGCCAGCAGCAAGGGACAGGGGCGCACAGATACGCAGTATTTT.

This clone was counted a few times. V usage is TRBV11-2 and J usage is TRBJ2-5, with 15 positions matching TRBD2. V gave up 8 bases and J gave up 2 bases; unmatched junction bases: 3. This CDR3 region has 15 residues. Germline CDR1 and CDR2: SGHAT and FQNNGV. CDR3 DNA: TGTGCCAGCGGACTAGCGGGGGGGCGGCAAGAGACCCAGTACTTC. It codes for CASGLAGGRQETQYF.

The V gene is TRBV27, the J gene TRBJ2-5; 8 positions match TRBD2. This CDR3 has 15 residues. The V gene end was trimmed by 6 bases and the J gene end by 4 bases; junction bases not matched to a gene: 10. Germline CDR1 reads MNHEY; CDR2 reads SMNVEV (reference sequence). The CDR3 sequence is CASSPNAGGIETQYF. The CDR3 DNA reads TGTGCCAGCAGCCCTAACGCGGGGGGCATAGAGACCCAGTACTTC.

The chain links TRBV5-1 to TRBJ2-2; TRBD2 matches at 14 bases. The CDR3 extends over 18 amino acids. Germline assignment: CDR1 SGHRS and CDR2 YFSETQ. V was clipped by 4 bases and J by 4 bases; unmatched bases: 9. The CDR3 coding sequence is TGCGCCAGCAGCACCGGGACTAGCGGGAGTGGTGGCACCGGGGAGCTGTTTTTT. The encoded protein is CASSTGTSGSGGTGELFF.

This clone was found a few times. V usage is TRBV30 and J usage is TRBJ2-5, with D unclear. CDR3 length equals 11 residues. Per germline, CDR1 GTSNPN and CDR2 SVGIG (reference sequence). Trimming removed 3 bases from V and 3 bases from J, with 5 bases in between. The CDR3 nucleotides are TGTGCCTGGAGGAACAAAGAGACCCAGTACTTC. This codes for CAWRNKETQYF.